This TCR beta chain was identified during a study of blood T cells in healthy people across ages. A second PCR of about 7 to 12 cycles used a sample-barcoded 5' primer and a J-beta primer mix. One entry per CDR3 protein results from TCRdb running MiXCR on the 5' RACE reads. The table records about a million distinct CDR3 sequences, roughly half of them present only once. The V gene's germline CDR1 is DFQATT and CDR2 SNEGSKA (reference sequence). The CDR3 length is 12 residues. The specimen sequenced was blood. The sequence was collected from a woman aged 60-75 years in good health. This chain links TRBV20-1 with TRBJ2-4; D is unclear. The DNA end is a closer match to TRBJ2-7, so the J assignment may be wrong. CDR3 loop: CSARDRKPEQYF. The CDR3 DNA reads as TGCAGTGCTAGAGATCGGAAACCCGAGCAGTACTTC.